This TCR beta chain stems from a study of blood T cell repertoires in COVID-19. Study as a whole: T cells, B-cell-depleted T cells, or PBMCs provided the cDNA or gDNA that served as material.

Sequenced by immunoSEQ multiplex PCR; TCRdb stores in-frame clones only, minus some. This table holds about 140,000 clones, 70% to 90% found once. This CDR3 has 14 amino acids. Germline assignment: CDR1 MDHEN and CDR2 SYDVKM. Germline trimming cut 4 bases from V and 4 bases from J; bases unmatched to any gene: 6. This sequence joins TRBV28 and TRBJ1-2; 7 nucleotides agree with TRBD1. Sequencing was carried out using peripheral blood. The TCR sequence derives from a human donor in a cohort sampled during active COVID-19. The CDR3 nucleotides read TGTGCCAGCAGTTCTCAGGGGGAGGCCTATGGCTACACCTTC. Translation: CASSSQGEAYGYTF.